The entry below gives a single TCR beta chain sequence along with its context. The V and J ends lost 5 bases and 11 bases respectively, with 10 bases between them. The CDR3 totals 11 residues. Germline V gene lookup returns CDR1 KGHSH and CDR2 LQKENI. This specimen belongs to a study of blood T cell repertoires in COVID-19. Whole-study context: From the United States, Italy and Spain came samples of acute and convalescent COVID-19.

In the original processing: Amplified reference gene primers provided the basis for estimating nucleated cell counts. Assay used: immunoSEQ multiplex PCR; TCRdb lists only in-frame clones, some missing. Clonal size and the V and J genes are those of that table, whereas D and trimming came from the DNA. The sample shows under 150,000 clones, approximately 84% of them seen only once. Sequencing was done on a sample of peripheral blood. The TCR was taken from a man aged 60 to 75 with acute or convalescent COVID-19. The chain couples TRBV18 to TRBJ2-4, with a possible D match to TRBD1 (5 bases). CDR3 in amino acids: CASSATEVQYF. CDR3 bases: TGTGCCAGCTCAGCGACAGAAGTTCAGTACTTC.